The clone carrying this T cell receptor (beta chain) came up a few times. Time point reported: patch test 2, 6 weeks after DPC sensitization. The treatment was: therapeutic diphenylcyclopropenone sensitization with weekly scalp DPC. Trimming cost V 2 bases and J 6 bases, with 7 bases left between them. CDR1 is MNHEY, CDR2 SVGEGT, per germline. This CDR3 is 12 amino acids long. TCRdb re-called the RACE reads through MiXCR, storing one row per CDR3 protein. The sample includes 95,000 or so distinct CDR3 sequences, roughly 11% of them seen just once. These data belong to a study of human T cells and chemical hapten exposure.

The clonotype was recovered from a middle-aged woman with alopecia areata. Some clones in this sample may be carry-over from other donors' samples. J is TRBJ1-2 and V is TRBV6-2 or TRBV6-3, with D uncertain. Sequenced material: whole blood, taken in connection with sensitization to the hapten diphenylcyclopropenone (DPC). CDR3 sequence (DNA): TGTGCCAGCAGTTACCGACGTAATGGCTACACCTTC. It is translated as CASSYRRNGYTF.